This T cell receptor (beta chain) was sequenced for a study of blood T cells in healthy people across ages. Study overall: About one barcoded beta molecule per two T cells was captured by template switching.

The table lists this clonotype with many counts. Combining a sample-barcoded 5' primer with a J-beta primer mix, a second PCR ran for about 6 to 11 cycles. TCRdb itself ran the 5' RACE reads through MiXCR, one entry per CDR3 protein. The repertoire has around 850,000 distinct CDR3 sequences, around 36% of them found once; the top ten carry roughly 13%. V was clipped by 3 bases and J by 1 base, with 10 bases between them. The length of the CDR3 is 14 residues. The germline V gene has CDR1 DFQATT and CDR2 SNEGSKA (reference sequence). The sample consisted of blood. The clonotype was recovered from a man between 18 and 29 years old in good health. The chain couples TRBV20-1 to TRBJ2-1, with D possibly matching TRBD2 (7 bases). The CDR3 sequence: CSASRGGSYNEQFF. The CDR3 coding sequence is TGCAGTGCTAGCAGGGGAGGGTCCTACAATGAGCAGTTCTTC.